Listed below are T cell receptor beta chains from one sample, sequenced in a study of tissue T cells after allogeneic stem cell transplantation. TCRdb's table, derived via immunoSEQ multiplex PCR, lists solely in-frame clones and lacks some. This table holds 35,000 to 50,000 clones, 92% found once. The source was blood, collected before transplantation. Receptors were obtained from a woman aged 40-70 years who later had graft-versus-host disease after an allogeneic stem cell transplant. Both conserved end residues are part of each CDR3. Fields, in order: D gene, V gene, CDR3 protein. The D gene is left open where the match is weak.

d_gene: .
v_gene: TRBV27
CDR3aa: CASRPWGGRGDTEAFF

d_gene: .
v_gene: TRBV27
CDR3aa: CASSLQGTPYGYTF

d_gene: .
v_gene: TRBV18
CDR3aa: CASSPREVQSSGNTIYF

d_gene: TRBD2
v_gene: TRBV7-2
CDR3aa: CASSLARLRGRPDEQYF

d_gene: .
v_gene: TRBV6-2/TRBV6-3
CDR3aa: CASSYWGRYSGNTIYF

d_gene: TRBD1
v_gene: TRBV4-1
CDR3aa: CASSPRDRGPDTQYF

d_gene: TRBD1
v_gene: TRBV18
CDR3aa: CASAGQGASTDTQYF

d_gene: .
v_gene: TRBV3-1/TRBV3-2
CDR3aa: CASSQQYGYTF

d_gene: .
v_gene: TRBV27
CDR3aa: CASSFREFPTGELFF

d_gene: TRBD1
v_gene: TRBV28
CDR3aa: CASTLLGTVAGELFF

d_gene: .
v_gene: TRBV18
CDR3aa: CASSPFPGELFF

d_gene: TRBD2
v_gene: TRBV3-1/TRBV3-2
CDR3aa: CASSQFPGGTSASYEQYF

d_gene: .
v_gene: TRBV28
CDR3aa: CATHRFKAFF

d_gene: .
v_gene: TRBV28
CDR3aa: CASSFRPSRNGYTF

d_gene: .
v_gene: TRBV5-6
CDR3aa: CARAVVQFF

d_gene: .
v_gene: TRBV28
CDR3aa: CASSSPPGNEKLFF

d_gene: TRBD2
v_gene: TRBV25-1
CDR3aa: CASSDGVSLAGAYEQYF

d_gene: .
v_gene: TRBV2
CDR3aa: CASSTDIVNTEAFF

d_gene: .
v_gene: TRBV12-3/TRBV12-4
CDR3aa: CASSFPGAGGYTF

d_gene: .
v_gene: TRBV7-2
CDR3aa: CASSLQPGRETQYF

d_gene: TRBD1
v_gene: TRBV15
CDR3aa: CATSSDRGNTEAFF

d_gene: .
v_gene: TRBV6-5
CDR3aa: CATGGVQETQYF

d_gene: .
v_gene: TRBV4-3
CDR3aa: CASSQRLYNEQFF

d_gene: TRBD1
v_gene: TRBV5-1
CDR3aa: CASSLGTGTYNEQFF

d_gene: TRBD1
v_gene: TRBV6-5
CDR3aa: CASSPGQLNEKLFF

d_gene: .
v_gene: TRBV29-1
CDR3aa: CSVVGGGETQYF

d_gene: .
v_gene: TRBV19
CDR3aa: CASMGVIAEAFF

d_gene: .
v_gene: TRBV5-5
CDR3aa: CASSLQGMNTEAFF

d_gene: .
v_gene: TRBV30
CDR3aa: CAWGAGTKEKLFF

d_gene: TRBD2
v_gene: TRBV2
CDR3aa: CATAGESTDTQYF

d_gene: .
v_gene: TRBV10-3
CDR3aa: CAISESTTAYTF

d_gene: .
v_gene: TRBV6-5
CDR3aa: CASSYYASSDTQYF

d_gene: TRBD1
v_gene: TRBV19
CDR3aa: CASSTTGQGVNEQFF

d_gene: .
v_gene: TRBV5-5
CDR3aa: CASSLGRRVEQYF

d_gene: TRBD1
v_gene: TRBV18
CDR3aa: CASSRQGANTEAFF

d_gene: TRBD2
v_gene: TRBV6-6
CDR3aa: CASSRRAGLAGLSYEQYF

d_gene: .
v_gene: TRBV6-2/TRBV6-3
CDR3aa: CASSYHSQGSRETQYF

d_gene: TRBD2
v_gene: TRBV4-2
CDR3aa: CASSQEWGGTLNEQFF

d_gene: .
v_gene: TRBV4-1
CDR3aa: CASSQDLQTNYGYTF

d_gene: TRBD1
v_gene: TRBV18
CDR3aa: CASSPQQGAWETQYF

d_gene: .
v_gene: TRBV28
CDR3aa: CASSPGSGNQPQHF

d_gene: TRBD1
v_gene: TRBV6-5
CDR3aa: CASTGQGNTEAFF

d_gene: .
v_gene: TRBV5-4
CDR3aa: CASSFSSYEQYF

d_gene: .
v_gene: TRBV29-1
CDR3aa: CSVKLNTDTQYF

d_gene: .
v_gene: TRBV7-8
CDR3aa: CASSGGDNEQFF

d_gene: .
v_gene: TRBV3-1/TRBV3-2
CDR3aa: CASSQQVQDTQYF

d_gene: .
v_gene: TRBV27
CDR3aa: CASLPRGRTDTQYF

d_gene: .
v_gene: TRBV5-1
CDR3aa: CASSLDTRGGEQFF

d_gene: .
v_gene: TRBV7-2
CDR3aa: CASSSGLVTDTQYF

d_gene: TRBD2
v_gene: TRBV4-3
CDR3aa: CASSKTSGDYNEQFF

d_gene: .
v_gene: TRBV4-1
CDR3aa: CASSQDQSSGTYQPQHF

d_gene: .
v_gene: TRBV4-1
CDR3aa: CASRAAGATEAFF

d_gene: .
v_gene: TRBV5-1
CDR3aa: CASSLITGSAEAFF